This TCR beta chain appears in the sequencing data of a study of vaccination and CD4 T cells after COVID-19. Study overall: A median of around 70 days (range 14 to 241) separated dose two from the taking of post-vaccine samples. In culture, cells were exposed to overlapping spike peptides from SARS-CoV-2, HCoV-NL63, HCoV-OC43 and HCoV-229E.

Sequencing of cultured CD4+ T cell DNA used the Oncomine TCR Beta short-read assay. CD4+ T cells were cultured, and genomic DNA was extracted from them. In TCRdb, the PCR reads were re-called with MiXCR into one record per CDR3 protein. The table includes about 15,000 distinct CDR3 sequences, approximately 52% detected once. CDR1 and CDR2 (germline): KGHDR, SFDVKD. V was trimmed by 3 bases and J by 5 bases, leaving 13 bases between them. This CDR3 has 15 residues. This clonotype was recorded a few times. Antigen specificity is unknown. Sample treatment: approximately 10-day PBMC culture with coronavirus spike peptide pools or control peptides (ViraFEST assay). TCR sequencing followed the expansion of antigen-specific T cells with peptide pools in ViraFEST.

The chain carries TRBV24-1 and TRBJ2-1, with D possibly called TRBD1 or TRBD2 (5 bases each). Source material: CD4+ T cells from blood, cultured in vitro. This sequence was found in a human donor who had recovered from COVID-19. Here the CDR3 DNA reads TGTGCCACCAGTGATGCCAAGGGACGGCACAATGAGCAGTTCTTC. Translated: CATSDAKGRHNEQFF.